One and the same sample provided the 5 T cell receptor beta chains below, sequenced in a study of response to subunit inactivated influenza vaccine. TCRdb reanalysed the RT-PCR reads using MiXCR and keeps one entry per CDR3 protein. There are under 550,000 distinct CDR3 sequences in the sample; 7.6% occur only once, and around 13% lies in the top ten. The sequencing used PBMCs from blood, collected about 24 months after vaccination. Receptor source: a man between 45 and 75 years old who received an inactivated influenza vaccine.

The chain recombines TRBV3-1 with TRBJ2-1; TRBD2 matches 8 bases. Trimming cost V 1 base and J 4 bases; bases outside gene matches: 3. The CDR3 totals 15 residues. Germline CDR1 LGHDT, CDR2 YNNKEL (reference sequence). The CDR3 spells CASSQGQRGYNEQFF. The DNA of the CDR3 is TGTGCCAGCAGCCAAGGCCAGCGGGGGTACAATGAGCAGTTCTTC.

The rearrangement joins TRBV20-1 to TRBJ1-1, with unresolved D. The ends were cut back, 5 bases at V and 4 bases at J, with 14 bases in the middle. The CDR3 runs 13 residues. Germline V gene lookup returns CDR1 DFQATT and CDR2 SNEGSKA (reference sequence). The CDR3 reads CSARRSFFTEAFF. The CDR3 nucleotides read TGCAGTGCTCGTAGAAGTTTTTTCACTGAAGCTTTCTTT.

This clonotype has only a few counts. As DNA, the CDR3 is TGTGCCAGCAGCTTTTTGGGACTAGCAAGTGCTAGCACAGATACGCAGTATTTT. Translated, it gives CASSFLGLASASTDTQYF. V and J are TRBV7-8 and TRBJ2-3; 9 positions match TRBD2. V lost 3 bases, J lost 0 bases, and 10 bases stayed unmatched. The germline V gene encodes CDR1 SGHVS and CDR2 FQNEAQ. The CDR3 runs 18 residues.

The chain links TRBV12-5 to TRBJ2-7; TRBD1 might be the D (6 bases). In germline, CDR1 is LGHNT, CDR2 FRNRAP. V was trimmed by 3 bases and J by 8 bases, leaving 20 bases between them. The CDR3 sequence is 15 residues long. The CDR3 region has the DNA TGTGCTAGTGGTTTTCGCTCCAACAGGGTCGGCAAGCAGTACTTC. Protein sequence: CASGFRSNRVGKQYF.

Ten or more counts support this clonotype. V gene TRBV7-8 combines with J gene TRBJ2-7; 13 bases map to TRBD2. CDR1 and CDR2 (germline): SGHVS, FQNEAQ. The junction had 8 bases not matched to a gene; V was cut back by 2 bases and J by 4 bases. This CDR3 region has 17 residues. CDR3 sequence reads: CASSLLPGLAGEYEQYF. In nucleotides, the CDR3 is TGTGCCAGCAGCTTACTACCTGGACTAGCGGGGGAGTACGAGCAGTACTTC.